This T cell receptor beta chain was identified in a study of blood T cell repertoires in COVID-19. Overall study context: Samples representing acute and convalescent COVID-19 were sourced from the United States, Italy and Spain. T cells, B-cell-depleted T cells, or PBMCs provided the cDNA or gDNA that served as material.

This CDR3 is built from 16 residues. V shed 6 bases, J shed 7 bases, and the junction held 18 bases outside the gene matches. The germline CDR1 and CDR2 sequences are SGHRS and YFSETQ. Per the original methods: Nucleated cell counts were estimated from reference gene primer amplification. Method: immunoSEQ multiplex PCR; TCRdb's copy keeps in-frame clones and lacks some. V and J calls and clone size are copied from that table; D and trimming were computed from the DNA. The sample yields about 66,000 clones, around 90% seen once. This receptor was obtained from a human donor in a cohort sampled during active COVID-19. The chain recombines TRBV5-1 with TRBJ1-2, with TRBD1 identical over 7 bases. Sequenced material: peripheral blood. The CDR3: CASNQGGTGFGGGYTF. The CDR3 nucleotides read TGCGCCAGCAACCAGGGGGGCACGGGATTTGGAGGTGGCTACACCTTC. Drawing the rest from reference TRBV5-1 and TRBJ1-2, the complete variable domain is KAGVTQTPRYLIKTRGQQVTLSCSPISGHRSVSWYQQTPGQGLQFLFEYFSETQRNKGNFPGRFSGRQFSNSRSEMNVSTLELGDSALYLCASNQGGTGFGGGYTFGSGTRLTVV.